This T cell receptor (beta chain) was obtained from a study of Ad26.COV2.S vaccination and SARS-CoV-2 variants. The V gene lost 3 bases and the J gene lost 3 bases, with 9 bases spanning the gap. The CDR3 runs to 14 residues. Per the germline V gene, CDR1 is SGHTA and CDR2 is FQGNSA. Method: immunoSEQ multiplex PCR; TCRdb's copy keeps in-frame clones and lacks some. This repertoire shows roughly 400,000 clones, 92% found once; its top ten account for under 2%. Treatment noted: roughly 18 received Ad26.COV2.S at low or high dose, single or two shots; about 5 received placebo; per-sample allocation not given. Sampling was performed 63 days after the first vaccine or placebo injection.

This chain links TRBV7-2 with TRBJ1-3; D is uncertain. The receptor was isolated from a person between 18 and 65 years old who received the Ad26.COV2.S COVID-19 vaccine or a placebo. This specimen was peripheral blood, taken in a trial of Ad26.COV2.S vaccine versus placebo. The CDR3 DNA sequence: TGTGCCAGCAGCTTTTTGCTTAGTGGAAACACCATATATTTT. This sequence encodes CASSFLLSGNTIYF. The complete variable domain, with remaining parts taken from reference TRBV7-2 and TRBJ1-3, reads GAGVSQSPSNKVTEKGKDVELRCDPISGHTALYWYRQSLGQGLEFLIYFQGNSAPDKSGLPSDRFSAERTGGSVSTLTIQRTQQEDSAVYLCASSFLLSGNTIYFGEGSWLTVV.